The clone carrying this T cell receptor (beta chain) is medium-sized. Its antigen is undetermined. The sample originates from a study of spatial heterogeneity in lung cancer. Study information: In raw reads, more than 8.5 appearances on average were recorded for each unique TCR and UMI combination.

The study's findings and limits: Intratumoral expanded alpha and beta TCR counts were found to track tumor mutation counts.

The CDR3 spans 14 residues. The V end was cut by 3 bases, the J end by 3 bases, with 9 bases between. Germline lookup yields CDR1 MDHEN and CDR2 SYDVKM. MiXCR, run by TCRdb on the 5' RACE reads, gives a single entry per CDR3 protein. The profile shows about 12,000 distinct CDR3 sequences, around 6.1% of them singletons. Time point defined: sample taken at primary tumor resection. The chain has TRBV28 and TRBJ1-5; D not resolved. The sequence derives from a female donor with early-stage non-small cell lung cancer. Sequences were derived from lung tumor tissue, sampled at surgery. CDR3 in amino acids: CASSLGRLNQPQHF. DNA of the CDR3: TGTGCCAGCAGTTTGGGCAGACTCAATCAGCCCCAGCATTTT.